This T cell receptor beta chain was captured in a study of shared clonotypes between healthy human individuals. The overall study: Each donor's CD8 memory used one plate, CD8 naive two, each CD4 subset three.

Study results and caveats: When naive CD4 clonotypes were compared across several donors, approximately 5% were shared. Clonotype sharing among donors was thought likely to change with sequencing depth.

TCRdb's copy holds only in-frame clones and misses some; the assay was immunoSEQ multiplex PCR. The sample lists some 2.1 million clones, approximately 95% occurring once. Looked up from germline, CDR1 is SGHNT and CDR2 is YYREEE (reference sequence). Between the trimmed V and J ends, which lost 1 base and 5 bases, there was a span of 13 bases. The CDR3 runs 14 residues. With respect to this clone: Its antigen is not known.

The sequencing sample was made of naive CD4+ T cells sorted from blood. Subset: CD45RA+ positively selected. The chain joins TRBV5-4 to TRBJ2-7; D tentatively fits TRBD1 or TRBD2 (5 bases each). The clonotype comes from a young man in good health. CDR3: CASSLSGRDDEQYF. CDR3 DNA sequence: TGTGCCAGCAGCTTGTCGGGCAGGGACGACGAGCAGTACTTC.